The clone carrying this TCR beta chain has just one count. What it binds is not known. CD4+CD25+CD127- Tregs, CD4+CD25- non-Tregs, CD4 and CD8 cells were sorted. The data were produced by immunoSEQ multiplex PCR, yet TCRdb's version contains in-frame clones alone and is incomplete. The sample lists roughly 250,000 clones; roughly 84% were seen once. V lost 7 bases to trimming and J lost 0 bases, with 16 bases between them. CDR1 and CDR2 from the germline V gene are MDHEN and SYDVKM. The CDR3 consists of 16 residues. The data were obtained in a study of Tregs in tolerant kidney transplant recipients. General study points: Biological reproducibility was not directly addressed, but technical replication error appeared minimal. Findings come from small patient numbers and require larger validation.

This sequence was found in a human donor in good health. The gene calls are TRBV28 and TRBJ1-3; a possible D gene is TRBD1 (5 bases). The sequenced material came from CD4+ T cells from blood. CDR3: CASNSPGQGSGNTIYF. The CDR3 DNA sequence: TGTGCCAGCAATTCCCCCGGCCAGGGCTCTGGAAACACCATATATTTT.